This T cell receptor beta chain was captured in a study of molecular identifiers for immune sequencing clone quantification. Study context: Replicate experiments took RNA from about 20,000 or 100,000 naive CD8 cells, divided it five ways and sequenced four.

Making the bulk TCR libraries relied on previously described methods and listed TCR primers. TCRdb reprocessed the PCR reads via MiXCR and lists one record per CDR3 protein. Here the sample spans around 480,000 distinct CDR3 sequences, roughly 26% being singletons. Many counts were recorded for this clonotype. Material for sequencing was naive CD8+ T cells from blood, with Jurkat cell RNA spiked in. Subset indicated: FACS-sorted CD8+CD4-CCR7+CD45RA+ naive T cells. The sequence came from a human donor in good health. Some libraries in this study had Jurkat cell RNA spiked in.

In DNA form, the CDR3 reads TGCAGCGTTGAGGGTGGAGTAACCTACGAGCAGTACTTC. Translation gives CSVEGGVTYEQYF. The chain couples TRBV29-1 to TRBJ2-7; D gene unclear. This CDR3 region has 13 residues. Germline CDR1 and CDR2: SQVTM and ANQGSEA. V was shortened by 3 bases and J by 2 bases, with 11 bases between the two germline ends.